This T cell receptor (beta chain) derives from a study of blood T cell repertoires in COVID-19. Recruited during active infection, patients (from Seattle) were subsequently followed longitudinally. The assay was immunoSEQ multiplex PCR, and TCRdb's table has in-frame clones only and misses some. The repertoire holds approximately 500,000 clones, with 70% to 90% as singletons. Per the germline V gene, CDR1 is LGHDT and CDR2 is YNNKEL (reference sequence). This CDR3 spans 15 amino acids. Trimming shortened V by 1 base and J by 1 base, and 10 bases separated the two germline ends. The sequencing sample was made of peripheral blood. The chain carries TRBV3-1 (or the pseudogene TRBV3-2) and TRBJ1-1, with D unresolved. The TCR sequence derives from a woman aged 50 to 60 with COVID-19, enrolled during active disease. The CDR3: CASSQGQSGNTEAFF. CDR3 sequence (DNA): TGTGCCAGCAGCCAAGGCCAGAGCGGGAACACTGAAGCTTTCTTT.